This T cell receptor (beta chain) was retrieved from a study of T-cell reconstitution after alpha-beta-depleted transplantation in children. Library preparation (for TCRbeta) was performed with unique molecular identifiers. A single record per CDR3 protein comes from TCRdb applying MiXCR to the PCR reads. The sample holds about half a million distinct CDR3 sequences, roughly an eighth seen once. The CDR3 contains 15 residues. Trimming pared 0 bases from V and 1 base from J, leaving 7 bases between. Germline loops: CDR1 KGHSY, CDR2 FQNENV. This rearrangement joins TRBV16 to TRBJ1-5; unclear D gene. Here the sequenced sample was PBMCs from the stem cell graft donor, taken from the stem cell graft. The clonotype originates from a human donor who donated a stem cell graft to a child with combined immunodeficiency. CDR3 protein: CASSQSGLSNQPQHF. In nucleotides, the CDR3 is TGTGCCAGCAGCCAATCGGGTCTCAGCAATCAGCCCCAGCATTTT.